Ten or more counts support the clone carrying this TCR beta chain. This entry belongs to a study of early T cells in non-severe SARS-CoV-2 infection. The V and J ends lost 0 bases and 8 bases respectively, with 5 bases between them. The CDR3 is 13 residues long. CDR1 and CDR2 (germline): LGHNA, YNFKEQ. Using its own MiXCR run on the 5' RACE reads, TCRdb lists one record per CDR3 protein. The sample records about 25,000 distinct CDR3 sequences, more than 4.5% being singletons. The rearrangement joins TRBV4-2 to TRBJ1-6, with unresolved D. The clonotype comes from an adult who was a healthcare worker with PCR-confirmed SARS-CoV-2 infection or an uninfected control (not recorded which). The sequenced material came from whole blood. The CDR3 sequence: CASSQDRYSPLHF. The CDR3 DNA follows: TGTGCCAGCAGCCAAGATCGGTATTCACCCCTCCACTTT.